This T cell receptor (beta chain) is from a study of blood T cell repertoires in COVID-19. The repertoire was sequenced with immunoSEQ multiplex PCR; TCRdb's copy has only in-frame clones and lacks some. The sample shows fewer than 300,000 clones, roughly 85% of them seen only once. This CDR3 is 16 amino acids long. Germline V gene sequence: CDR1 SGDLS, CDR2 YYNGEE. V lost 0 bases and J lost 2, with 15 bases in between. The source is a man between 50 and 59 years old with active or convalescent COVID-19. Source material: peripheral blood. This sequence joins TRBV9 and TRBJ2-7; D unresolved. The CDR3 sequence: CASSVALDSQPYEQYF. The CDR3 DNA sequence: TGTGCCAGCAGCGTAGCTTTAGACTCCCAACCCTACGAGCAGTACTTC.